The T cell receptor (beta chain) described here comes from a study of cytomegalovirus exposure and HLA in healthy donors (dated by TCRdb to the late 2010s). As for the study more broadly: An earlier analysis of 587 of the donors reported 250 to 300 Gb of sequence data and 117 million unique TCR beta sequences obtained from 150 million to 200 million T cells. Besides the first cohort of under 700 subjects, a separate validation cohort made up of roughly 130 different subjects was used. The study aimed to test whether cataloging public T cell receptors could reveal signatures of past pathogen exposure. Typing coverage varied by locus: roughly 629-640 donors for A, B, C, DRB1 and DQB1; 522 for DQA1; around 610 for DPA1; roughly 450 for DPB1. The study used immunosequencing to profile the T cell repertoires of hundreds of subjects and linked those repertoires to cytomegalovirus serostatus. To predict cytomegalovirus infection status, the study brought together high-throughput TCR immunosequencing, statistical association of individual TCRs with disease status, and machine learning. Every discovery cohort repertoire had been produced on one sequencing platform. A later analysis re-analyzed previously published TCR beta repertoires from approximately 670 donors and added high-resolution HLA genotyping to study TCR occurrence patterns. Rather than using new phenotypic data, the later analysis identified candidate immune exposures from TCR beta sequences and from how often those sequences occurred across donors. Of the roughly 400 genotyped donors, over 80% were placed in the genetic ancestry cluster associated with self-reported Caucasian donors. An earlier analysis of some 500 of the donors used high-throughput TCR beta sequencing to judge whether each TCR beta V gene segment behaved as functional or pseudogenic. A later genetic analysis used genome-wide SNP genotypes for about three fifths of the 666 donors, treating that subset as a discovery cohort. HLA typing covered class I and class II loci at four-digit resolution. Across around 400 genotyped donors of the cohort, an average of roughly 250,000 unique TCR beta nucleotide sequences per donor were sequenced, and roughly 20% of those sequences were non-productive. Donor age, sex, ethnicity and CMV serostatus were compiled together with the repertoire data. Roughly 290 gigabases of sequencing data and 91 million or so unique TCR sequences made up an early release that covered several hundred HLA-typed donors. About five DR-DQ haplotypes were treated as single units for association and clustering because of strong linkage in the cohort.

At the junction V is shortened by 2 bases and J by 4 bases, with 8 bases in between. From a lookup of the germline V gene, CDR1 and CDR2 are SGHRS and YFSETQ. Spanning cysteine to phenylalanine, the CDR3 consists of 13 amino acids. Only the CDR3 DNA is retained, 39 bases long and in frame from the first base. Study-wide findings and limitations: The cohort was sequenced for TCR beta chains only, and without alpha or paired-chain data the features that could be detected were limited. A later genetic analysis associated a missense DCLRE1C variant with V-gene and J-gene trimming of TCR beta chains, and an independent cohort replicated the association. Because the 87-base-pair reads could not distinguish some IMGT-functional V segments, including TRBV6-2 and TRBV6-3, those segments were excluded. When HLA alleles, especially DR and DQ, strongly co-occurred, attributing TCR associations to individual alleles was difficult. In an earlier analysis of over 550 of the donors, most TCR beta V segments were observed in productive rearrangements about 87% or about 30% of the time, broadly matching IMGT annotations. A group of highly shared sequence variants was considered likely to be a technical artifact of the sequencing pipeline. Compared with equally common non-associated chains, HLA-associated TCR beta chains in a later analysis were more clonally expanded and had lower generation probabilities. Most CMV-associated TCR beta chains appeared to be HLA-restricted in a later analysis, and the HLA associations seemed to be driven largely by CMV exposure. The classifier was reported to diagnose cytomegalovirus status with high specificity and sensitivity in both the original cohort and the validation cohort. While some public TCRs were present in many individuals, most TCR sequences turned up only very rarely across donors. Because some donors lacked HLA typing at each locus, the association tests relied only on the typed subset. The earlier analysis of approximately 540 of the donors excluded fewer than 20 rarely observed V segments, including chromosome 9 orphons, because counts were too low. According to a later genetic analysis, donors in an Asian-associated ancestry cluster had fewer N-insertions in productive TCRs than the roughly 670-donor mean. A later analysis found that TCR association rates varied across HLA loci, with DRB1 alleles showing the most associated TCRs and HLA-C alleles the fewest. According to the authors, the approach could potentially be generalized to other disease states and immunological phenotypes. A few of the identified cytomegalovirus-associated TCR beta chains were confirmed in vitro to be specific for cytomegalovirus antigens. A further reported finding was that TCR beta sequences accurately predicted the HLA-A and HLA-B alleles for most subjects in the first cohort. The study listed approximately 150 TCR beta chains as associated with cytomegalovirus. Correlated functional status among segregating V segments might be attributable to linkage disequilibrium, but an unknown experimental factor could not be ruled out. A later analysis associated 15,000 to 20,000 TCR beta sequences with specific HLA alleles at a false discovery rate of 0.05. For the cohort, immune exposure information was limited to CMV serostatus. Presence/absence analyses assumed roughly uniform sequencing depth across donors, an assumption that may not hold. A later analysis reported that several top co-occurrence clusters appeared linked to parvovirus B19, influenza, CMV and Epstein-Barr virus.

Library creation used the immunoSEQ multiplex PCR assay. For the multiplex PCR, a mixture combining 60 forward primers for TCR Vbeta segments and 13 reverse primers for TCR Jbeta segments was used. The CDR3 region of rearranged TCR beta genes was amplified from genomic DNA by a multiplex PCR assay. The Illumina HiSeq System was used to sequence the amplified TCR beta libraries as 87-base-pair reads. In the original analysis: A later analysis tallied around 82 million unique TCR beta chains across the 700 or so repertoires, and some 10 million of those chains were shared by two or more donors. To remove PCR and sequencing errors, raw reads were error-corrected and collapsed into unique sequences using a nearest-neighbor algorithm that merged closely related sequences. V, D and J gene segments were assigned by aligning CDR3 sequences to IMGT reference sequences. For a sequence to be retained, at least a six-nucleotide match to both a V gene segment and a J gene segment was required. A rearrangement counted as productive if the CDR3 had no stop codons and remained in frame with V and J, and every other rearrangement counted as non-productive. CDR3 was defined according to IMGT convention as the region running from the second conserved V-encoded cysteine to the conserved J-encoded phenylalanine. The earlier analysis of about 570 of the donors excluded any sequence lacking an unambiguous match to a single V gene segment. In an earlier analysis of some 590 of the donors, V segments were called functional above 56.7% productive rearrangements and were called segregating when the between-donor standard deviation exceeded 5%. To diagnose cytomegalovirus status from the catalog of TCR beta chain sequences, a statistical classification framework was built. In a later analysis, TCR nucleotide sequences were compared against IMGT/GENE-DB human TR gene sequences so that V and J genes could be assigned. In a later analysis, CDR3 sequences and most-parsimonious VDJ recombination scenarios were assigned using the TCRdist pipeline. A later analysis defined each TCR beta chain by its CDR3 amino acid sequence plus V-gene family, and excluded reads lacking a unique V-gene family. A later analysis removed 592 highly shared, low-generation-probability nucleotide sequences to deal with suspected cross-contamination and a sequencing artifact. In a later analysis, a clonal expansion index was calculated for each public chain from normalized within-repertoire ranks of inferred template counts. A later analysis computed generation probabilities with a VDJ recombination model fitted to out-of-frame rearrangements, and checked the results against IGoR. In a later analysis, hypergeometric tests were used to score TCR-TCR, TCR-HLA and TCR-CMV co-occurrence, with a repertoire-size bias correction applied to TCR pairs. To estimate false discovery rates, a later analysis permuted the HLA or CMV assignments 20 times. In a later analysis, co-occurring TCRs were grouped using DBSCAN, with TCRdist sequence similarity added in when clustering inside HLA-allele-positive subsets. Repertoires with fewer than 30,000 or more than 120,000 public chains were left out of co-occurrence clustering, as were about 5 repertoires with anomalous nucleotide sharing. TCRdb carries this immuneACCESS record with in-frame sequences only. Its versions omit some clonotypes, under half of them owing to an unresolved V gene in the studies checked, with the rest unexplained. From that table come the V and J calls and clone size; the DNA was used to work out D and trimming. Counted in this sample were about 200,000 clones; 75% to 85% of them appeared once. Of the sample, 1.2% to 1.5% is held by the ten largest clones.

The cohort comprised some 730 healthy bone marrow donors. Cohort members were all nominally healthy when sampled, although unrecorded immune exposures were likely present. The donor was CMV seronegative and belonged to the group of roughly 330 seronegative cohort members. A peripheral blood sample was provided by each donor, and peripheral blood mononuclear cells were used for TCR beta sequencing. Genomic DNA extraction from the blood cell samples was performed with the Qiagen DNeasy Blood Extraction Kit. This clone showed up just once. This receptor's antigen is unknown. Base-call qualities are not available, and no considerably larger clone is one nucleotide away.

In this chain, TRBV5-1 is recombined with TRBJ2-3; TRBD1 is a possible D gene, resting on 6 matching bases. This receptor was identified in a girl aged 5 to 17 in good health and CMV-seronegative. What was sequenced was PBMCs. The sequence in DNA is TGCGCCAGCAGCTTACAGGGTTCAGATACGCAGTATTTT. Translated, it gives CASSLQGSDTQYF.